This TCR beta chain emerged from a study of technical replicates of blood from a few donors. The V gene lost 11 bases and the J gene lost 2 bases, with 15 bases spanning the gap. The germline CDR1 and CDR2 sequences are MNHEY and SVGAGI. This CDR3 has 13 residues. Data came from immunoSEQ multiplex PCR; TCRdb stores just in-frame clones and leaves some out. The sample has 60,000 to 90,000 clones, around 94% seen once. This TCR derives from a human donor in good health. The sequencing input was T cells isolated from PBMCs. The chain is built from TRBV6-5 and TRBJ1-1; D not resolved. The CDR3 DNA is TGTGCCGCCCGGGTATCACTAAACACTGAAGCTTTCTTT. This encodes CAARVSLNTEAFF.